Below are 9 T cell receptor beta chains sequenced from a single sample in a study of T cells in localized non-small cell lung cancer. The protocol was immunoSEQ multiplex PCR, while the TCRdb copy is restricted to in-frame clones and leaves out a portion. The sample shows 75,000 to 95,000 clones, about 87% of them seen only once. The specimen comprised peripheral blood, sampled before any cancer treatment. The receptors were gathered from a man between 40 and 70 years old with stage I squamous cell lung carcinoma.

In DNA, the CDR3 is TGTGCCAGCAGCTTGATCACAGATACGCAGTATTTT. Translating it yields CASSLITDTQYF. This chain uses TRBV11-2 with TRBJ2-3; no clear D. V lost 3 bases, J lost 2 bases, and 3 bases lay in between. The CDR3 runs to 12 residues. Germline CDR1 and CDR2: SGHAT and FQNNGV.

The chain has TRBV4-1 and TRBJ1-1, with 7 bases aligning to TRBD1. Germline V gene lookup returns CDR1 MGHRA and CDR2 YSYEKL. The CDR3 spans 13 residues. Unmatched junction bases numbered 7, after V lost 1 base and J lost 11 bases. CDR3 protein: CASSQGTGSLAFF. DNA of the CDR3: TGCGCCAGCAGCCAAGGGACAGGAAGCTTGGCTTTCTTT.

Concerning this clone: The DNA is omitted, as the CDR3 cannot be located on it reliably, and the CDR3 follows TCRdb's listing. The CDR3 sequence is CASSTSDRQYF. V gene TRBV27 combines with J gene TRBJ2-3; the DNA was not used to check the table's D call, TRBD1. Germline CDR1 is MNHEY and CDR2 is SMNVEV (reference sequence). The CDR3 is 11 residues long, counting both termini.

The chain couples TRBV9 to TRBJ2-1; D might be TRBD2 (5 bases). The CDR3 has 14 amino acids. V gave up 0 bases and J gave up 9 bases, with 13 bases separating them. CDR1 SGDLS and CDR2 YYNGEE come from the germline V gene. The CDR3 sequence: CASSVDRGFSEQFF. The DNA for the CDR3 is TGTGCCAGCAGCGTAGATCGGGGATTCAGTGAGCAGTTCTTC.

The chain uses TRBV5-1 and TRBJ2-1; a possible D gene is TRBD2 (7 bases). Germline V gene sequence: CDR1 SGHRS, CDR2 YFSETQ. The length of the CDR3 is 17 residues. V dropped 3 bases and J dropped 1 base, with 17 bases sitting between them. The CDR3 nucleotides read TGCGCCAGCAGCTCCGAGAGAGGGGGGGCATCCTACAATGAGCAGTTCTTC. Amino acid sequence: CASSSERGGASYNEQFF.

The chain uses TRBV18 and TRBJ2-3; D gene unclear. Trimming stripped 2 bases from V and 0 bases from J, with 12 bases between. Germline CDR1 KGHSH, CDR2 LQKENI. CDR3 length: 16 amino acids. The CDR3, as DNA: TGTGCCAGCTCACCATTCATGGCTGGGAGCACAGATACGCAGTATTTT. Residues: CASSPFMAGSTDTQYF.

In the case of this clone: The sample has other DNA sequences that encode this CDR3 too. The chain combines TRBV18 with TRBJ2-3, with 16 positions matching TRBD2. CDR1 KGHSH and CDR2 LQKENI come from the germline V gene. With 0 bases clipped from V and 3 bases from J, the junction kept 0 bases outside the gene matches. This CDR3 spans 17 amino acids. The CDR3 here is CASSPPGLAGGTDTQYF. DNA of the CDR3: TGTGCCAGCTCACCACCGGGACTAGCGGGGGGGACAGATACGCAGTATTTT.

The V gene is TRBV25-1, the J gene TRBJ2-5, with D tentatively TRBD1 or TRBD2 (5 bases each). Germline V gene lookup returns CDR1 MGHDK and CDR2 SYGVNS. The CDR3 length is 16 residues. Trimming left V 5 bases short and J 4 bases short, with 20 bases between. The CDR3 is CASSFGAPRGVETQYF. As DNA, the CDR3 is TGTGCCAGCAGTTTTGGGGCACCGAGGGGTGTAGAGACCCAGTACTTC. The full variable domain, in which reference TRBV25-1 and TRBJ2-5 provide the parts outside the CDR3, is EADIYQTPRYLVIGTGKKITLECSQTMGHDKMYWYQQDPGMELHLIHYSYGVNSTEKGDLSSESTVSRIRTEHFPLTLESARPSHTSQYLCASSFGAPRGVETQYFGPGTRLLVL.

The CDR3 here is CASQMTGSGELFF. In DNA, the CDR3 is TGTGCCAGCCAGATGACGGGTTCCGGGGAGCTGTTTTTT. This chain uses TRBV11-2 with TRBJ2-2; no clear D gene. Trimming left V 8 bases short and J 6 bases short, with 13 bases between. Per germline, CDR1 SGHAT and CDR2 FQNNGV. There are 13 residues in the CDR3. Full variable domain (rest looked up from reference TRBV11-2 and TRBJ2-2): EAGVAQSPRYKIIEKRQSVAFWCNPISGHATLYWYQQILGQGPKLLIQFQNNGVVDDSQLPKDRFSAERLKGVDSTLKIQPAKLEDSAVYLCASQMTGSGELFFGEGSRLTVL.